The 26 T cell receptor beta chains presented below share a single source sample, sequenced in a study of blood T cell repertoires in COVID-19. TCRdb's copy holds only in-frame clones and misses some; the assay was immunoSEQ multiplex PCR. The table records some 200,000 clones, about nine tenths of them present only once. The sample consisted of peripheral blood. Source of these receptors: a man in his 70s with acute or convalescent COVID-19.

This chain uses TRBV7-8 with TRBJ2-7; D possibly corresponds to TRBD1 (6 bases). CDR1 and CDR2 from the germline V gene are SGHVS and FQNEAQ. The CDR3 totals 15 residues. V was shortened by 3 bases and J by 0 bases, with 12 bases between the two germline ends. In nucleotides, the CDR3 is TGTGCCAGCAGCTTTGGACAGCCGAGCTCCTACGAGCAGTACTTC. It yields the protein CASSFGQPSSYEQYF.

The rearrangement uses TRBV28 and TRBJ2-5; TRBD1 is a possible D gene (6 bases). CDR3 length: 15 amino acids. Germline CDR1 MDHEN, CDR2 SYDVKM. The ends were cut back, 5 bases at V and 3 bases at J, with 16 bases in the middle. CDR3 amino acids: CASSLLGGVEETQYF. CDR3 nucleotides: TGTGCCAGCAGTCTCCTTGGGGGCGTAGAAGAGACCCAGTACTTC.

Regarding this clone: One end of the junction varies from germline; a read error may be responsible. V is TRBV14 and J is TRBJ2-2; TRBD2 matches at 8 bases. The length of the CDR3 is 15 residues. The germline CDR1 and CDR2 sequences are SGHDN and FVKESK. Written as DNA, the CDR3 is TGTGCCAGCAGCCAAAACGGACTAGCTACCGGGGGGCTGTTTTTT. Protein sequence: CASSQNGLATGGLFF.

The chain combines TRBV2 with TRBJ2-5; 8 nucleotides align to TRBD1. J lost 6 bases, V lost 3 bases, and 3 bases had no gene match. The CDR3 spans 13 residues. Germline loops: CDR1 SNHLY, CDR2 FYNNEI. This CDR3 is CASSEDRAQTQYF. The CDR3 nucleotides are TGTGCCAGCAGTGAGGACAGGGCGCAGACCCAGTACTTC.

The chain employs TRBV11-2 and TRBJ2-2; no clear D. The V and J ends lost 6 bases and 6 bases respectively, with 20 bases between them. Per the germline V gene, CDR1 is SGHAT and CDR2 is FQNNGV. The CDR3 totals 16 residues. The CDR3 loop reads CASSYSVNSRAGELFF. In DNA, the CDR3 is TGTGCCAGCAGTTACTCGGTAAACAGTAGAGCCGGGGAGCTGTTTTTT.

The V call is TRBV4-3, the J call TRBJ1-3; TRBD1 is a possible D gene (6 bases). The germline V gene has CDR1 LGHNA and CDR2 YSLEER. Trimming pared 0 bases from V and 0 bases from J, leaving 12 bases between. The CDR3 extends over 17 amino acids. The CDR3 here is CASSQDPQGHSGNTIYF. In DNA, the CDR3 is TGCGCCAGCAGCCAAGATCCCCAGGGACACTCTGGAAACACCATATATTTT.

This clone was counted a single time. The genes are TRBV19 and TRBJ1-4; no reliable D call. V was shortened by 7 bases and J by 8 bases, with 14 bases between the two germline ends. Germline CDR1 and CDR2: LNHDA and SQIVND (reference sequence). CDR3 length: 13 residues. This chain's CDR3 is CASTPTRWEKLFF. The CDR3 DNA sequence: TGTGCCAGTACCCCCACGCGCTGGGAAAAACTGTTTTTT.

This clone was detected only once. The V call is TRBV5-1, the J call TRBJ2-7; 7 nucleotides align to TRBD1. The CDR3 runs 14 residues. CDR1 and CDR2 (germline): SGHRS, YFSETQ. The trim removed 4 bases at V and 2 bases at J, leaving 6 bases unmatched. CDR3 DNA sequence: TGCGCCAGCAGCGAGGGGGACAGAACCTACGAGCAGTACTTC. This encodes CASSEGDRTYEQYF.

The chain carries TRBV18 and TRBJ1-4, with D uncertain. This CDR3 has 15 residues. Germline CDR1 KGHSH, CDR2 LQKENI. The V end was cut by 5 bases, the J end by 0 bases, with 10 bases between. The CDR3 loop is CASSTNLATNEKLFF. The DNA for the CDR3 is TGTGCCAGCTCAACTAATCTGGCAACTAATGAAAAACTGTTTTTT. The full variable domain, its missing parts supplied by reference TRBV18 and TRBJ1-4, is NAGVMQNPRHLVRRRGQEARLRCSPMKGHSHVYWYRQLPEEGLKFMVYLQKENIIDESGMPKERFSAEFPKEGPSILRIQQVVRGDSAAYFCASSTNLATNEKLFFGSGTQLSVL.

The gene calls are TRBV19 and TRBJ2-2; possible D gene TRBD1, 6 bases. There are 14 residues in the CDR3. V lost 2 bases and J 6 bases, leaving 10 bases between the germline ends. Looked up from germline, CDR1 is LNHDA and CDR2 is SQIVND (reference sequence). CDR3 nucleotides: TGTGCCAGTAGTATATCGGCAGGGGCCGGGGAGCTGTTTTTT. Translation: CASSISAGAGELFF.

The chain has TRBV25-1 and TRBJ2-1, with 14 bases fitting TRBD2. V was clipped by 3 bases and J by 8 bases; unmatched bases: 12. Germline V gene data show CDR1 as MGHDK and CDR2 as SYGVNS. This CDR3 has 18 amino acids. CDR3 residues: CASSEKVRTSGRLDEQFF. In DNA, the CDR3 is TGTGCCAGCAGTGAGAAAGTCAGGACTAGCGGGAGGTTAGATGAGCAGTTCTTC.

This clone occurred once. This rearrangement joins TRBV9 to TRBJ1-5; D gene unclear. Trimming pared 7 bases from V and 6 bases from J, leaving 14 bases between. Germline V gene data show CDR1 as SGDLS and CDR2 as YYNGEE. This CDR3 is built from 13 residues. The CDR3 loop reads CASSFGGFQPQHF. CDR3 coding DNA: TGTGCCAGCTCATTCGGAGGGTTTCAGCCCCAGCATTTT.

This clone was seen only a few times. The chain recombines TRBV5-4 with TRBJ2-1, with a weak D call TRBD1 (6 bases). CDR3 length: 12 amino acids. Germline assignment: CDR1 SGHNT and CDR2 YYREEE (reference sequence). V was cut by 4 bases and J by 8 bases, with 10 bases left in between. CDR3 region: CASSQDRYEQFF. CDR3 DNA sequence: TGTGCCAGCAGCCAAGACAGGTATGAGCAGTTCTTC.

The V and J genes are TRBV5-1 and TRBJ2-3, with D possibly being TRBD1 (6 bases). CDR3 length: 13 residues. Germline values: CDR1 SGHRS, CDR2 YFSETQ. Trimming stripped 0 bases from V and 9 bases from J, with 11 bases between. CDR3 protein: CASSLGTAETQYF. As DNA, the CDR3 is TGCGCCAGCAGCTTGGGGACAGCTGAAACGCAGTATTTT.

The sample holds one count of this clone. This rearrangement joins TRBV6-6 to TRBJ1-1, with a possible D match to TRBD1 (5 bases). Germline lookup yields CDR1 MNHNY and CDR2 SVGAGI (reference sequence). CDR3 size: 14 residues. With 8 bases removed from V and 1 base from J, the gap between germline ends came to 14 bases. The CDR3: CASGGHTSNTEAFF. The CDR3 DNA follows: TGTGCCAGCGGTGGACACACCTCGAACACTGAAGCTTTCTTT.

The chain has TRBV18 and TRBJ1-4; 7 nucleotides match TRBD1. CDR1 is KGHSH, CDR2 LQKENI, per germline. J lost 5 bases, V lost 0 bases, and 3 bases had no gene match. The CDR3 has 15 residues. DNA for the CDR3: TGTGCCAGCTCACCACCGGAAGGGGGCAATGAAAAACTGTTTTTT. It codes for CASSPPEGGNEKLFF.

The sample holds many counts of this clone. The chain carries TRBV7-6 and TRBJ2-1; 8 bases line up with TRBD1. J gave up 9 bases and V 5 bases, and 9 bases lay outside the gene matches. Germline loops: CDR1 SGHVS, CDR2 FNYEAQ. The length of the CDR3 is 14 residues. The CDR3 sequence: CASSRMTGEGEQFF. The CDR3 nucleotides read TGTGCCAGCAGCCGAATGACAGGGGAAGGTGAGCAGTTCTTC.

The chain uses TRBV19 and TRBJ1-1; D gene ambiguous. Germline CDR1 reads LNHDA; CDR2 reads SQIVND (reference sequence). The CDR3 has 14 amino acids. The V and J ends lost 4 bases and 1 base respectively, with 10 bases between them. DNA for the CDR3: TGTGCCAGTAGTACCCAGACAACGAACACTGAAGCTTTCTTT. Its translation is CASSTQTTNTEAFF.

The chain combines TRBV27 with TRBJ1-3, with 9 bases identical to TRBD1. The germline V gene has CDR1 MNHEY and CDR2 SMNVEV (reference sequence). V gave up 3 bases and J gave up 0 bases; unmatched junction bases: 6. The CDR3 sequence is 17 residues long. This CDR3 is CASSFDRGISSGNTIYF. The DNA for the CDR3 is TGTGCCAGCAGTTTCGACAGGGGGATTAGCTCTGGAAACACCATATATTTT.

The CDR3 reads CASSPHTTRGEQFF. The CDR3 DNA is TGTGCCAGCAGCCCACATACTACTAGAGGTGAGCAGTTCTTC. The chain uses TRBV9 and TRBJ2-1; D is possibly TRBD2 (5 bases). In germline, CDR1 is SGDLS, CDR2 YYNGEE. The CDR3 is 14 amino acids. V dropped 4 bases and J dropped 9 bases, with 17 bases sitting between them.

This clone was observed a handful of times. The chain is built from TRBV19 and TRBJ1-2; 8 bases map to TRBD1. The V segment lost 6 bases and the J segment 3 bases; nucleotides outside the gene matches: 6. Germline V gene data show CDR1 as LNHDA and CDR2 as SQIVND (reference sequence). This CDR3 spans 14 amino acids. Here the CDR3 DNA reads TGTGCCAGTAGGACAGGGGAGGGCCACTATGGCTACACCTTC. Its translation: CASRTGEGHYGYTF. Full variable domain (rest looked up from reference TRBV19 and TRBJ1-2): DGGITQSPKYLFRKEGQNVTLSCEQNLNHDAMYWYRQDPGQGLRLIYYSQIVNDFQKGDIAEGYSVSREKKESFPLTVTSAQKNPTAFYLCASRTGEGHYGYTFGSGTRLTVV.

This clone was seen more than once but under ten times. V usage is TRBV29-1 and J usage is TRBJ2-1; D remains ambiguous. In germline, CDR1 is SQVTM, CDR2 ANQGSEA. The CDR3 consists of 10 residues. The V end was cut by 4 bases, the J end by 9 bases, with 7 bases between. The CDR3 loop is CSVGGPEQFF. As DNA, the CDR3 is TGCAGCGTTGGTGGGCCTGAGCAGTTCTTC.

The chain uses TRBV7-2 and TRBJ1-5; perhaps TRBD1 as D (6 bases). CDR3 length: 14 amino acids. V was pared by 4 bases and J by 4 bases, with 11 bases between. CDR1 and CDR2 (germline): SGHTA, FQGNSA. The CDR3 sequence: CASSSPGQNQPQHF. The CDR3 DNA follows: TGTGCCAGCAGCTCACCTGGACAGAATCAGCCCCAGCATTTT.

The chain couples TRBV6-2 or TRBV6-3 to TRBJ1-2, with D perhaps matching TRBD1 (6 bases). The CDR3 is 13 residues long. The V end was cut by 2 bases, the J end by 4 bases, with 8 bases between. Per germline, CDR1 MNHEY and CDR2 SVGEGT. The CDR3, as DNA: TGTGCCAGCAGTTACCAGGGGACCTATGGCTACACCTTC. The encoded protein is CASSYQGTYGYTF.

This chain connects TRBV11-3 to TRBJ2-5; perhaps TRBD2 as D (6 bases). V gave up 1 base and J gave up 1 base, with 10 bases separating them. Looked up from germline, CDR1 is SGHNT and CDR2 is YENEEA. There are 15 residues in the CDR3. The CDR3 here is CASSLGGGPQETQYF. The CDR3 DNA reads as TGTGCCAGCAGCTTAGGGGGAGGTCCCCAAGAGACCCAGTACTTC. Looking up the rest from reference TRBV11-3 and TRBJ2-5 gives the full variable domain: EAGVVQSPRYKIIEKKQPVAFWCNPISGHNTLYWYLQNLGQGPELLIRYENEEAVDDSQLPKDRFSAERLKGVDSTLKIQPAELGDSAVYLCASSLGGGPQETQYFGPGTRLLVL.

The V gene is TRBV20-1, the J gene TRBJ2-7; D gene ambiguous. The V and J ends lost 3 bases and 6 bases respectively, with 12 bases between them. This CDR3 is built from 12 residues. The germline gives CDR1 DFQATT, CDR2 SNEGSKA (reference sequence). DNA for the CDR3: TGCAGTGCTAGTGACGACTTGGGCGAGCAGTACTTC. This gives the protein CSASDDLGEQYF.